This entry features one T cell receptor (beta chain) sequence. In the authors' methods: Counts of nucleated cells, estimated from reference gene primer amplification, were obtained. Some clones are missing from TCRdb's copy, which holds only in-frame ones; the method was immunoSEQ multiplex PCR. Clone size and the V and J calls come from that table; the DNA yielded D and trimming. The sample lists about 59,000 clones, almost 80% occurring once. This record belongs to a study of blood T cell repertoires in COVID-19. Across the whole study: The United States, Italy and Spain supplied acute and convalescent COVID-19 samples. Sources were T cells, B-cell-depleted T cells, or PBMCs; the material itself was cDNA or gDNA.

The CDR3 is 14 amino acids. The germline V and J ends were trimmed by 7 bases and 3 bases, with 13 bases remaining between them. Germline assignment: CDR1 SGHTA and CDR2 FQGNSA. The sample was peripheral blood. The chain employs TRBV7-2 and TRBJ2-1, with a possible D match to TRBD1 (6 bases). This clonotype originated in an elderly man with acute or convalescent COVID-19. The CDR3 DNA reads TGTGCCAGCATGAGGGGGAATAACTACAATGAGCAGTTCTTC. Residues: CASMRGNNYNEQFF.